This TCR beta chain was captured in a study of regulatory T cells in long-lasting Graves disease. This clonotype came up many times. Time point: newly diagnosed GD, antithyroid drugs for less than 3 months. The TCR library was made from RNA that had been extracted from PBMCs in TRIzol. Through Arm-PCR of CDR3 regions and iRepertoire HTBI primers, TCR beta libraries were built. TCRdb called the multiplex PCR reads again in MiXCR, with one record for every CDR3 protein. The table includes 360,000 or so distinct CDR3 sequences, 12% detected once. These same data were also listed under a study on T cells in Graves' hyperthyroidism and ophthalmopathy.

This receptor was obtained from a woman aged 18 to 35 with Graves disease. Sequences were derived from peripheral blood mononuclear cells (PBMCs), sampled at new diagnosis, from a patient treated with antithyroid drugs.

This CDR3 is CAISESPQETQYF. The CDR3 region has the DNA TGTGCCATCAGTGAATCCCCCCAAGAGACCCAGTACTTC. This sequence joins TRBV10-3 and TRBJ2-5, with D uncertain. V lost 3 bases, J lost 1 base, and 6 bases lay in between. Looked up from germline, CDR1 is ENHRY and CDR2 is SYGVKD. The CDR3 is 13 residues long.